These 10 T cell receptor beta chains share one sample of origin, sequenced in a study of T cells expressing NK-cell markers. Reanalyzing the 5' RACE reads, TCRdb keeps one entry per CDR3 protein, without DNA. The sample totals under 500,000 distinct CDR3 sequences. Sequencing input: blood T cells: a sorted CD56 or NKG2C T cell subset, CD4+ or CD8+ T cells, or bulk PBMC T cells (not recorded which). The receptors shown here come from a woman aged 18-69 years in good health.

The chain couples TRBV18 to TRBJ1-2. The V gene's germline CDR1 is KGHSH and CDR2 LQKENI. There are 13 residues in the CDR3. CDR3 residues: CASSPGANYGYTF.

The CDR3 is CSARSSRADNEQFF. This chain uses TRBV20-1 with TRBJ2-1. CDR3 length: 14 residues. From germline, CDR1 is DFQATT and CDR2 SNEGSKA (reference sequence).

V is TRBV5-1 and J is TRBJ2-7; the D call from TCRdb, TRBD1, cannot be confirmed without DNA. This CDR3 is 12 amino acids long. Germline-derived CDR1 and CDR2 are SGHRS and YFSETQ. The CDR3 region is CASSGPLGGQYF.

The chain employs TRBV6-1 and TRBJ2-3. The length of the CDR3 is 14 residues. The V gene's germline CDR1 is MNHNS and CDR2 SASEGT. CDR3 in amino acids: CASRNLGSTDTQYF.

The genes are TRBV3-1 and TRBJ1-2; the D call of TRBD1 rests on TCRdb alone, since no DNA is present to check it. The CDR3 length is 13 residues. Germline CDR1 LGHDT, CDR2 YNNKEL (reference sequence). The CDR3: CASSTTGGLGYTF.

The chain has TRBV10-2 and TRBJ1-1; with no DNA, the TCRdb D assignment of TRBD1 cannot be verified. Germline V CDR1 and CDR2: WSHSY, SAAADI. The CDR3 spans 14 residues. CDR3 sequence reads: CASSESRGHTEAFF.

This rearrangement joins TRBV6-1 to TRBJ2-1. Germline CDR1 and CDR2: MNHNS and SASEGT. The CDR3 runs to 13 residues. CDR3 protein: CASNDESYNEQFF.

The chain has TRBV9 and TRBJ2-2; the D gene TCRdb calls, TRBD1, cannot be checked with no DNA. Germline assignment: CDR1 SGDLS and CDR2 YYNGEE. The length of the CDR3 is 16 residues. This chain's CDR3 is CASSVAPGQGPGELFF.

The V call is TRBV5-1, the J call TRBJ2-1; absent DNA, TCRdb's TRBD1 call cannot be checked. Looked up from germline, CDR1 is SGHRS and CDR2 is YFSETQ. This CDR3 is built from 16 residues. The CDR3 sequence is CASSSSPGQGYNEQFF.

The chain uses TRBV6-2 or TRBV6-3 and TRBJ2-4; TCRdb outputs TRBD1, but without DNA this stays unchecked. CDR3 length equals 14 residues. The germline gives CDR1 MNHEY, CDR2 SVGEGT. The CDR3: CASHLRDRVNIQYF.